A single TCR beta chain is shown here with its context. This sample was taken from a study of response to subunit inactivated influenza vaccine. The germline V gene encodes CDR1 LGHDT and CDR2 YNNKEL (reference sequence). The CDR3 has 15 residues. V lost 3 bases, J lost 8 bases, and 16 bases lay in between. TCRdb re-analysed the RT-PCR reads in MiXCR, keeping a single row per CDR3 protein. The data hold 550,000 to 800,000 distinct CDR3 sequences, with about a sixth observed a single time. The source material was PBMCs from blood, sampled about 11 days after vaccination. V usage is TRBV3-1 and J usage is TRBJ2-2; D may correspond to TRBD1 or TRBD2 (5 bases each). The receptor was isolated from a man aged 45-60 years who received an inactivated influenza vaccine. Written as DNA, the CDR3 is TGTGCCAGCAGCCAGGGGACGACACTCCCAGGGGAGCTGTTTTTT. Protein: CASSQGTTLPGELFF.